These 9 T cell receptor beta chains were sequenced from one sample in a study of shared clonotypes between healthy human individuals. Clones were sequenced by immunoSEQ multiplex PCR, and TCRdb holds only the in-frame ones, with some missing. The sample shows 2 million to 2.5 million clones, around 90% of them seen only once. The sequenced sample was naive CD4+ T cells from PBMCs. The sample's subset: CD45RA+ positively selected. All receptors derive from a man between 18 and 35 years old in good health. Some clones in this sample may be carry-over from other donors' samples.

Comments on this clone: Other nucleotide sequences from this sample produce the same CDR3. The rearrangement links TRBV28 to TRBJ2-6; D remains unclear. Germline V gene data show CDR1 as MDHEN and CDR2 as SYDVKM. The CDR3 sequence is 14 residues long. V lost 3 bases and J 0 bases, leaving 3 bases between the germline ends. CDR3 sequence: CASSLPSGANVLTF. In DNA form, the CDR3 reads TGTGCCAGCAGTTTGCCCTCTGGGGCCAACGTCCTGACTTTC. Drawing the rest from reference TRBV28 and TRBJ2-6, the complete variable domain is DVKVTQSSRYLVKRTGEKVFLECVQDMDHENMFWYRQDPGLGLRLIYFSYDVKMKEKGDIPEGYSVSREKKERFSLILESASTNQTSMYLCASSLPSGANVLTFGAGSRLTVL.

The genes are TRBV5-5 and TRBJ2-1; 7 bases line up with TRBD2. Per the germline V gene, CDR1 is SGHKS and CDR2 is YYEKEE (reference sequence). The length of the CDR3 is 14 residues. J lost 8 bases, V lost 0 bases, and 5 bases had no gene match. The CDR3 nucleotides are TGTGCCAGCAGCTTGGCGGGACTACAATATGAGCAGTTCTTC. Residues: CASSLAGLQYEQFF.

In nucleotides, the CDR3 is TGTGCCTGGAGTGTCCGGCTAGCGGGGAGCACAGATACGCAGTATTTT. Translated: CAWSVRLAGSTDTQYF. The chain combines TRBV30 with TRBJ2-3; 9 nucleotides match TRBD2. V was clipped by 0 bases and J by 0 bases; unmatched bases: 4. The CDR3 is made up of 16 amino acids. The V gene's germline CDR1 is GTSNPN and CDR2 SVGIG (reference sequence).

J is TRBJ1-2 and V is TRBV27; unclear D gene. Germline CDR1 reads MNHEY; CDR2 reads SMNVEV (reference sequence). Trimming removed 5 bases at V and 4 bases at J, with 11 bases between. The CDR3 loop spans 13 amino acids. As DNA, the CDR3 is TGTGCCAGCAGTGTGACCCCGGGCTATGGCTACACCTTC. It is translated as CASSVTPGYGYTF.

The gene calls are TRBV4-2 and TRBJ2-2, with D possibly being TRBD2 (6 bases). Per the germline V gene, CDR1 is LGHNA and CDR2 is YNFKEQ. CDR3 length: 15 amino acids. The V end was cut by 0 bases, the J end by 6 bases, with 11 bases between. The chain's CDR3 is CASSQDGLAPGELFF. The CDR3 DNA sequence: TGTGCCAGCAGCCAAGATGGGCTAGCGCCCGGGGAGCTGTTTTTT.

Here the CDR3 reads CASSPGTGTDGEQYF. The CDR3, as DNA: TGTGCCAGCAGTCCGGGGACAGGGACGGATGGAGAGCAGTACTTC. The chain uses TRBV27 and TRBJ2-7; TRBD1 matches at 9 bases. The V gene end was trimmed by 5 bases and the J gene end by 7 bases; junction bases not matched to a gene: 12. Germline V lookup: CDR1 MNHEY, CDR2 SMNVEV (reference sequence). CDR3 length: 15 amino acids.

Concerning this clone: Other DNA sequences in the same sample also yield this CDR3. The chain links TRBV18 to TRBJ2-5, with 8 bases identical to TRBD2. Germline-derived CDR1 and CDR2 are KGHSH and LQKENI. The CDR3 is 16 amino acids. V gave up 1 base and J gave up 1 base; unmatched junction bases: 5. The CDR3, as DNA: TGTGCCAGCTCACCACGGCTAGCGGGCCTCCAAGAGACCCAGTACTTC. Encoded protein: CASSPRLAGLQETQYF.

This clone has just a few counts. V and J are TRBV7-8 and TRBJ1-1; the match to TRBD1 covers 7 bases. CDR1 is SGHVS and CDR2 is FQNEAQ in the germline V gene. This CDR3 is 12 amino acids long. J gave up 11 bases and V 1 base, and 4 bases lay outside the gene matches. The CDR3 nucleotides are TGTGCCAGCAGCTTAGGCCGGGACAGTGCTTTCTTT. Encoded protein: CASSLGRDSAFF.

The V and J genes are TRBV7-2 and TRBJ2-1; 14 bases fit TRBD2. The CDR3 spans 18 residues. Per germline, CDR1 SGHTA and CDR2 FQGNSA. Germline trimming cut 5 bases from V and 5 bases from J; bases unmatched to any gene: 11. In DNA, the CDR3 is TGTGCCAGCAGCCCGTACTCTTGGGGACTAGCGGGAGACAATGAGCAGTTCTTC. Amino acid sequence: CASSPYSWGLAGDNEQFF.